Below, one TCR beta chain is given with its context. Antigen unknown. This entry belongs to a study of cytomegalovirus exposure and HLA in healthy donors. Points from the study as a whole: The study listed approximately 160 cytomegalovirus-associated TCR beta chains.

Primers for the PCR totalled 60 Vbeta and 13 Jbeta. Here immunoSEQ multiplex PCR was the method, and the copy in TCRdb shows in-frame clones only, minus some. The sample has about 76,000 clones, about three quarters seen once. V gave up 5 bases and J gave up 3 bases, with 17 bases separating them. The germline CDR1 and CDR2 sequences are LNHDA and SQIVND (reference sequence). The CDR3 has 16 residues. The sample comprised PBMCs. This sequence joins TRBV19 and TRBJ1-5; D remains unclear. This receptor was obtained from a middle-aged woman in good health and CMV-seropositive. CDR3 in amino acids: CASSPYSNSFNQPQHF. CDR3 nucleotide sequence: TGTGCCAGTAGTCCATACTCAAACAGCTTCAATCAGCCCCAGCATTTT.